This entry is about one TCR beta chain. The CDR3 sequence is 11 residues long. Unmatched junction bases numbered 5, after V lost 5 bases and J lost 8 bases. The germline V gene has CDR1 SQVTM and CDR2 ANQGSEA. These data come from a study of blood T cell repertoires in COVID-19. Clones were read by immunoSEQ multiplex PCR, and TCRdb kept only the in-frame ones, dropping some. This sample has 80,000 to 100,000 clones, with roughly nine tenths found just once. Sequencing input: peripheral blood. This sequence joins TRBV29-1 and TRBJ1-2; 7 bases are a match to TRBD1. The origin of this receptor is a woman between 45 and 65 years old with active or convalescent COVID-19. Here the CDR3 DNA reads TGCAGCGTTCGACAGGGTGGGGGCTACACCTTC. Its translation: CSVRQGGGYTF.